The 8 T cell receptor beta chains listed next were all sequenced from one sample in a study of blood T cell repertoires in COVID-19. Here immunoSEQ multiplex PCR was the method, and the copy in TCRdb shows in-frame clones only, minus some. Of about 35,000 clones listed, roughly four fifths are singletons. The sample comprised peripheral blood. These receptors were obtained from a man older than 75 with active or convalescent COVID-19.

This clone was recorded only once. The rearrangement joins TRBV5-8 to TRBJ2-1; a possible D gene is TRBD2 (5 bases). The CDR3 covers 15 residues. V was pared by 0 bases and J by 5 bases, with 12 bases between. Germline lookup yields CDR1 SGHTS and CDR2 YDEGEE. Here the CDR3 reads CASSLARVQNNEQFF. CDR3 in DNA: TGTGCCAGCAGCTTGGCGAGGGTTCAAAACAATGAGCAGTTCTTC.

This chain links TRBV2 with TRBJ2-3; 7 bases match TRBD2. The CDR3 is 14 amino acids. Germline lookup yields CDR1 SNHLY and CDR2 FYNNEI. Trimming at V came to 9 bases and at J to 2 bases, leaving 8 bases not matched to a gene. CDR3 nucleotide sequence: TGTGCCAGGGGCGGGGGAGGGCCCACAGATACGCAGTATTTT. Translated, it gives CARGGGGPTDTQYF.

The rearrangement joins TRBV7-8 to TRBJ2-7; 7 nucleotides align to TRBD1. Germline loops: CDR1 SGHVS, CDR2 FQNEAQ. This CDR3 is 16 amino acids long. V gave up 3 bases and J gave up 5 bases; unmatched junction bases: 13. The CDR3: CASSFFLEGRGNEQYF. CDR3 bases: TGTGCCAGCAGCTTCTTTCTTGAGGGCAGGGGGAACGAGCAGTACTTC.

V and J are TRBV6-5 and TRBJ2-1; a weak D match, TRBD1 (6 bases). Looked up from germline, CDR1 is MNHEY and CDR2 is SVGAGI. V shed 8 bases and J shed 1 base, with 15 bases lying between them. This CDR3 spans 15 amino acids. CDR3 coding DNA: TGTGCCAGCGCCGGAGACAGGAGTTCCTACAATGAGCAGTTCTTC. Residues: CASAGDRSSYNEQFF.

This clone was seen more than once but under ten times. The J gene is TRBJ2-7, the V gene TRBV27, with TRBD1 identical over 8 bases. Germline V lookup: CDR1 MNHEY, CDR2 SMNVEV (reference sequence). The J segment lost 3 bases and the V segment lost 6 bases, leaving 7 bases of the junction unmatched. The CDR3 loop spans 14 amino acids. Written as DNA, the CDR3 is TGTGCCAGCAGACCATCGACAGGGGTCTACGAGCAGTACTTC. Its protein product is CASRPSTGVYEQYF.

The rearrangement uses TRBV4-2 and TRBJ2-6; maybe TRBD1 (5 bases). The CDR3 covers 16 residues. With 0 bases removed from V and 4 bases from J, the gap between germline ends came to 10 bases. Germline V gene lookup returns CDR1 LGHNA and CDR2 YNFKEQ. Here the CDR3 reads CASSQEHRGGANVLTF. The CDR3 DNA reads TGTGCCAGCAGCCAAGAACATAGGGGAGGGGCCAACGTCCTGACTTTC.

The CDR3 protein is CASGLQRHSLYGYTF. CDR3 bases: TGTGCTAGTGGTCTCCAACGCCACAGCCTCTATGGCTACACCTTC. The rearrangement joins TRBV12-5 to TRBJ1-2; the D is unclear. CDR1 and CDR2 from the germline V gene are LGHNT and FRNRAP. The CDR3 is made up of 15 amino acids. V was trimmed by 5 bases and J by 4 bases, leaving 17 bases between them.

The rearrangement uses TRBV15 and TRBJ1-6, with unresolved D. CDR1 is LNHNV, CDR2 YYDKDF, per germline (reference sequence). The CDR3 contains 15 residues. The V end lost 0 bases, the J end lost 4 bases, and 7 bases lay between the germline ends. CDR3 coding DNA: TGTGCCACCAGCAGAGAACACGCTTATAATTCACCCCTCCACTTT. Protein: CATSREHAYNSPLHF.